The clone carrying this T cell receptor beta chain occurred many times. This sample is drawn from a study of T cells in Graves' hyperthyroidism and ophthalmopathy. Looking at the study overall: Pretreatment peripheral blood was obtained at initial diagnosis.

Between the trimmed V and J ends, which lost 5 bases and 1 base, there was a span of 15 bases. The CDR3 consists of 16 residues. TCR beta CDR3 regions were amplified from RNA transcripts. First-round RT-PCR targeting the TCR CDR3 was performed with the HTBI primer set. TCRdb fed the multiplex PCR reads into MiXCR, producing one record per CDR3 protein. The sample includes about 600,000 distinct CDR3 sequences, more than 15% of them seen just once. Input material: blood. This chain uses TRBV12-3 or TRBV12-4 with TRBJ2-4, with unresolved D. The sequence was collected from a woman in her thirties or forties with Graves' ophthalmopathy. The CDR3 nucleotides read TGTGCCAGCAGTCCGAATTGGTTGACGGCCAAAAACATTCAGTACTTC. It codes for CASSPNWLTAKNIQYF.